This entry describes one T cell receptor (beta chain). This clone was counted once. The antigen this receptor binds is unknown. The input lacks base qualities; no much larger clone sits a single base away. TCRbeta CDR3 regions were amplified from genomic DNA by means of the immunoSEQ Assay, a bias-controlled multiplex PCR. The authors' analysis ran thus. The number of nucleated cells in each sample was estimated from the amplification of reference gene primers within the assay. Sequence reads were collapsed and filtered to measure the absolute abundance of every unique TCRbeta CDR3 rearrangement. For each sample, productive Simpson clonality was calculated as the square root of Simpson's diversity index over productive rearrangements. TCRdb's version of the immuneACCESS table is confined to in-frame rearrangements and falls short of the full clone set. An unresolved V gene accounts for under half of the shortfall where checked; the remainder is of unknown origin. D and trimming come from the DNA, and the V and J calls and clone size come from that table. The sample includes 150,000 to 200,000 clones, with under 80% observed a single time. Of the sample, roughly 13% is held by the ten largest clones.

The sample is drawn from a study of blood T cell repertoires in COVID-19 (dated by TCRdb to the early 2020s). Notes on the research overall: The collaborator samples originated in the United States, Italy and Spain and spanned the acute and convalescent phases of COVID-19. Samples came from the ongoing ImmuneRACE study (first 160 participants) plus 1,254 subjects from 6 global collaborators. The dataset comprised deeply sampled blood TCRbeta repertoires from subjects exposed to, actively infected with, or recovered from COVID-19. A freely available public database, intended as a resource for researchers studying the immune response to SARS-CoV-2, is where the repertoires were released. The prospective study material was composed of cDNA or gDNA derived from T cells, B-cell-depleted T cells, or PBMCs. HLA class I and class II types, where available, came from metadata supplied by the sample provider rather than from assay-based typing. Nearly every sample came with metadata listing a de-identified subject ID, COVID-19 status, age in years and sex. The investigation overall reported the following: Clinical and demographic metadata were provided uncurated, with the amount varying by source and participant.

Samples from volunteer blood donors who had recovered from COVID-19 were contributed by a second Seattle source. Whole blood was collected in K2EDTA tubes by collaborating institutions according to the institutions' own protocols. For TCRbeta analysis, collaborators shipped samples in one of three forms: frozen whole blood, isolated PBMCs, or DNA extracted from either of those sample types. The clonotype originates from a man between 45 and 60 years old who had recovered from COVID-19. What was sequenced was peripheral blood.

The encoded CDR3 is CASSLSRGDTQYF. Here is the DNA: TGTGCCAGCAGCTTATCTCGAGGAGATACGCAGTATTTT. The rearranged chain carries TRBV7-2 and TRBJ2-3, with the D gene call left open. The V and J ends are trimmed by 2 bases and 5 bases, leaving 8 bases between them. CDR1 SGHTA and CDR2 FQGNSA are derived from the germline V gene. Including the terminal cysteine and phenylalanine, the CDR3 comprises 13 residues. Only CDR3 DNA is held: 39 bases, read in frame from base 1.